This T cell receptor (beta chain) derives from a study of blood T cell repertoires in COVID-19. In the study overall: Samples representing acute and convalescent COVID-19 were sourced from the United States, Italy and Spain. PBMCs, B-cell-depleted T cells, or T cells provided the cDNA or gDNA that made up the material.

CDR3 size: 14 residues. CDR1 and CDR2 (germline): SGHVS, FQNEAQ. Trimming pared 5 bases from V and 7 bases from J, leaving 17 bases between. Authors' methods: Reference gene primers were amplified, and this amplification served to estimate nucleated cell counts. Sequencing was performed with immunoSEQ multiplex PCR; in TCRdb, only in-frame clones are kept and a portion is missing. From that table come the V and J calls and clone size; the DNA was used to work out D and trimming. The sample records some 250,000 clones, roughly 80% being singletons. This clone is labeled medium-sized. The rearrangement links TRBV7-8 to TRBJ1-1; no clear D gene. Sequencing used peripheral blood. This clonotype was obtained from a woman between 18 and 29 years old with acute or convalescent COVID-19. The CDR3 DNA is TGTGCCAGCAGCCCGGCGGAGGTCTGGAGTGAAGCTTTCTTT. Its translation is CASSPAEVWSEAFF.